The entry below gives a single T cell receptor beta chain sequence along with its context. The data belong to a study of cytotoxic CD8 clonotypes in ibrutinib-treated CLL. The table came from immunoSEQ multiplex PCR; TCRdb's copy has only in-frame clones and leaves some out. The table records about 140,000 clones, roughly 90% of them present only once. Germline V gene sequence: CDR1 SGHTA, CDR2 FQGTGA. This CDR3 contains 14 residues. V was pared by 4 bases and J by 5 bases, with 14 bases between. The sequence was obtained from a human donor with chronic lymphocytic leukemia. The sequenced sample was PBMCs, obtained after 12 months of ibrutinib treatment. The genes are TRBV7-3 and TRBJ1-1, with D uncertain. The CDR3 region has the DNA TGTGCCAGCAGCTCAGATGGGATAGTTACTGAAGCTTTCTTT. Protein sequence: CASSSDGIVTEAFF. The whole variable domain, filled in from reference TRBV7-3 and TRBJ1-1, reads GAGVSQTPSNKVTEKGKYVELRCDPISGHTALYWYRQSLGQGPEFLIYFQGTGAADDSGLPNDRFFAVRPEGSVSTLKIQRTERGDSAVYLCASSSDGIVTEAFFGQGTRLTVV.